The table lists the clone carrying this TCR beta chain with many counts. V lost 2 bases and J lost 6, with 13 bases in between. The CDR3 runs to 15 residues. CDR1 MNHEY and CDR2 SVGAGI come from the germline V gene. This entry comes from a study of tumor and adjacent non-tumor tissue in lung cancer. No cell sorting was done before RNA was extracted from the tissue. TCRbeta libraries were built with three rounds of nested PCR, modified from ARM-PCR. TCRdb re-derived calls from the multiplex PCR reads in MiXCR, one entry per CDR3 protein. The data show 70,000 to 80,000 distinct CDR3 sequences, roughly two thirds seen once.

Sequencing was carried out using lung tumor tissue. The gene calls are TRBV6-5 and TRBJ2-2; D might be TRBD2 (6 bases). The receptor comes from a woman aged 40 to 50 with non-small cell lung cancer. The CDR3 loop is CASSYGGYRSGELFF. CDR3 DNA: TGTGCCAGCAGTTACGGGGGGTATCGGTCCGGGGAGCTGTTTTTT.